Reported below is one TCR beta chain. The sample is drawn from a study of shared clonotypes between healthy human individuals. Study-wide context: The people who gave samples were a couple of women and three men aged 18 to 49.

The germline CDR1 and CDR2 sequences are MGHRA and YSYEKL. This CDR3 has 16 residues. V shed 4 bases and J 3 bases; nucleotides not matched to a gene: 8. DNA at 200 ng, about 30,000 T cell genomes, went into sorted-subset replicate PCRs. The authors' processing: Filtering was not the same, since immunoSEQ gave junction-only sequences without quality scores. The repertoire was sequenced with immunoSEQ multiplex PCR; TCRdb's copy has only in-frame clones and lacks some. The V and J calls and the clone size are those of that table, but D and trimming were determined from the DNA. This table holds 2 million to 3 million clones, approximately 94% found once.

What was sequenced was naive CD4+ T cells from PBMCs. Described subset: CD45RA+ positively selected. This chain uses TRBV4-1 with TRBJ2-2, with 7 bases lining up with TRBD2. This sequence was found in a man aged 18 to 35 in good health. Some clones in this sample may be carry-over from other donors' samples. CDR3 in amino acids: CASSPKAGQDTGELFF. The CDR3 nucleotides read TGCGCCAGCAGCCCTAAAGCGGGGCAGGACACCGGGGAGCTGTTTTTT.